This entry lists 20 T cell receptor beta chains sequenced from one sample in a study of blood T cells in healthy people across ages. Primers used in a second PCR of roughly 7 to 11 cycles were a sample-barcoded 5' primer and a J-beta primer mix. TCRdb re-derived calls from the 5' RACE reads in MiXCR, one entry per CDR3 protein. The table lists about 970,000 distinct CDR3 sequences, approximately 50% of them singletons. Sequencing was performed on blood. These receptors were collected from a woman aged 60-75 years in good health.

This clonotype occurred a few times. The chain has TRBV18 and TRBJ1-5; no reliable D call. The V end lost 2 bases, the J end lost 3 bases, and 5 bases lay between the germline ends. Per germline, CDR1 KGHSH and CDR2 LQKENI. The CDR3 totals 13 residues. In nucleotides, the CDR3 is TGTGCCAGCTCACCATTAGACAATCAGCCCCAGCATTTT. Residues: CASSPLDNQPQHF.

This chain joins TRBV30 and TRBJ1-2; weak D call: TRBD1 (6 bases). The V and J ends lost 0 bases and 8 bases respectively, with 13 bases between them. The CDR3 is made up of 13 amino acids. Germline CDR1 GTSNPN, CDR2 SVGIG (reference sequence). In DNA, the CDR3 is TGTGCCTGGAGTGTAATCAGGGGACGAGGCTACACCTTC. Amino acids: CAWSVIRGRGYTF. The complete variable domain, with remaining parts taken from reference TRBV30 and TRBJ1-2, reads SQTIHQWPATLVQPVGSPLSLECTVEGTSNPNLYWYRQAAGRGLQLLFYSVGIGQISSEVPQNLSASRPQDRQFILSSKKLLLSDSGFYLCAWSVIRGRGYTFGSGTRLTVV.

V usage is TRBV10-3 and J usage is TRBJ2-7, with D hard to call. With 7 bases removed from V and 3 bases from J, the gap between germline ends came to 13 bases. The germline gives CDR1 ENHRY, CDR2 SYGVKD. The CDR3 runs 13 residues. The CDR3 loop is CAINAGSNYEQYF. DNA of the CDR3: TGTGCCATCAATGCAGGCTCAAACTACGAGCAGTACTTC.

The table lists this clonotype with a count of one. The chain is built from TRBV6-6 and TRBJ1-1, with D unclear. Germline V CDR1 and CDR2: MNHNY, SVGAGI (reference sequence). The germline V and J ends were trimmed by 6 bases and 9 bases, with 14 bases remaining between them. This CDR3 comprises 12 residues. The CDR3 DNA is TGTGCCAGCAGGTACGATTCAGTGAAAGCTTTCTTT. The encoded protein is CASRYDSVKAFF.

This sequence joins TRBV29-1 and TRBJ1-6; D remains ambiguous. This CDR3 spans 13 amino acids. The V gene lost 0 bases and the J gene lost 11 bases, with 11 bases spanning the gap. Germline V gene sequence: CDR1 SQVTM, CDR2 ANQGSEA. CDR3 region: CSVEETPGTPLHF. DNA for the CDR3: TGCAGCGTTGAAGAGACTCCCGGGACACCCCTCCACTTT. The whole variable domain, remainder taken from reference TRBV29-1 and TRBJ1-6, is SAVISQKPSRDICQRGTSLTIQCQVDSQVTMMFWYRQQPGQSLTLIATANQGSEATYESGFVIDKFPISRPNLTFSTLTVSNMSPEDSSIYLCSVEETPGTPLHFGNGTRLTVT.

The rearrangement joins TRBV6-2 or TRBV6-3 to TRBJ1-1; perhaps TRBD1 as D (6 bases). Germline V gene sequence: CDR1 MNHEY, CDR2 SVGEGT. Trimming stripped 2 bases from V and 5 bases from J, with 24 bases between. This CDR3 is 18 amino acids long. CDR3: CASSYRPRPAYRETEAFF. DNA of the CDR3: TGTGCCAGCAGTTACCGCCCAAGGCCGGCCTACAGGGAAACTGAAGCTTTCTTT.

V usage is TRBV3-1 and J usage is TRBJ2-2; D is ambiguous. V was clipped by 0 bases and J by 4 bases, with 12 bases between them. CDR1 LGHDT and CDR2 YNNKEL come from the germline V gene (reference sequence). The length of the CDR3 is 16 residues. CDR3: CASSQEPLVVTGELFF. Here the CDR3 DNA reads TGTGCCAGCAGCCAAGAGCCGTTAGTAGTCACCGGGGAGCTGTTTTTT. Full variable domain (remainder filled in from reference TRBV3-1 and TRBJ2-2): DTAVSQTPKYLVTQMGNDKSIKCEQNLGHDTMYWYKQDSKKFLKIMFSYNNKELIINETVPNRFSPKSPDKAHLNLHINSLELGDSAVYFCASSQEPLVVTGELFFGEGSRLTVL.

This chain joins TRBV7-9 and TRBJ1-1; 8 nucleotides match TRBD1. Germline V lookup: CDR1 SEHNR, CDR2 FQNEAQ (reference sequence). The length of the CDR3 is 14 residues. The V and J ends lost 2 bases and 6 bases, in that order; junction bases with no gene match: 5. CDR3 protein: CASSLQGAGAEAFF. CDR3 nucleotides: TGTGCCAGCAGCTTACAGGGGGCAGGGGCTGAAGCTTTCTTT.

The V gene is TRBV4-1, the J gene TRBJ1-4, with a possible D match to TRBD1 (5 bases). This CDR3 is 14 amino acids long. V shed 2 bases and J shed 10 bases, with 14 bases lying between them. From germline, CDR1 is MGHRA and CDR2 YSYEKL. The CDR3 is CASSQQGGGGKLFF. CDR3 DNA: TGCGCCAGCAGCCAACAGGGAGGTGGAGGAAAACTGTTTTTT.

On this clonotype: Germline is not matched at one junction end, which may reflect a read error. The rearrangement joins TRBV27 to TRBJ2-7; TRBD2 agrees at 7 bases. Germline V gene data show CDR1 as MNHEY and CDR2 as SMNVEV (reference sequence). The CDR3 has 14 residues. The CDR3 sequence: CASSLGGRGYERYF. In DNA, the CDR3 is TGTGCCAGCAGTTTGGGCGGGAGAGGTTACGAGCGGTACTTC.

CDR3 nucleotides: TGTGCCAGCAGTCGTTTACAGCCCCAGCATTTT. Its protein is CASSRLQPQHF. The V gene is TRBV28, the J gene TRBJ1-5; no firm D call. The germline CDR1 and CDR2 sequences are MDHEN and SYDVKM. CDR3 size: 11 residues. Trimming removed 5 bases from V and 7 bases from J, with 6 bases in between.

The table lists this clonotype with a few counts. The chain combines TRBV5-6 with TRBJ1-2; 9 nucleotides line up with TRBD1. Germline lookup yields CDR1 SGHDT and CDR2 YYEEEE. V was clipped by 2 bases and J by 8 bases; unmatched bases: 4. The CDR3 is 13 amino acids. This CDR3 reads CASSLNRGQGYTF. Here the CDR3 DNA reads TGTGCCAGCAGCTTAAACAGGGGGCAAGGCTACACCTTC.

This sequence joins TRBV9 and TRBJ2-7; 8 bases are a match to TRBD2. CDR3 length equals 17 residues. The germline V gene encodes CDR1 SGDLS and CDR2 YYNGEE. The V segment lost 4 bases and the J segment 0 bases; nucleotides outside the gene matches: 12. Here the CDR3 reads CASSPTITTSGSYEQYF. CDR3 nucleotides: TGTGCCAGCAGCCCCACGATAACTACTAGCGGCTCCTACGAGCAGTACTTC.

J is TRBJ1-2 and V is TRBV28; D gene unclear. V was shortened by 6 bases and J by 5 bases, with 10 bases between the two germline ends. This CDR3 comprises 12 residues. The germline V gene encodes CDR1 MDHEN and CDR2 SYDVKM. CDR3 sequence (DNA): TGTGCCAGCAGGGCCGGGCAGTATGGCTACACCTTC. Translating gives CASRAGQYGYTF.

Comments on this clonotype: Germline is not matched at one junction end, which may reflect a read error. The CDR3 DNA reads as TGTGCCAGCAGTTTATTTTCCCTCGGACTAGCGGGAGCCAGCACAGATACACAGTATTTT. Translating gives CASSLFSLGLAGASTDTQYF. The gene calls are TRBV28 and TRBJ2-3, with TRBD2 identical over 13 bases. The CDR3 has 20 amino acids. The germline gives CDR1 MDHEN, CDR2 SYDVKM.

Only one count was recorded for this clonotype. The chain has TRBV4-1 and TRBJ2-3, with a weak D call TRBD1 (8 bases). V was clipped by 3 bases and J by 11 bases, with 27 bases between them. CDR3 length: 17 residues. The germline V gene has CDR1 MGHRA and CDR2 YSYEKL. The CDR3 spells CASSQPGTGLEVFRQYF. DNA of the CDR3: TGCGCCAGCAGCCAGCCCGGGACAGGACTAGAAGTTTTTAGGCAGTATTTT.

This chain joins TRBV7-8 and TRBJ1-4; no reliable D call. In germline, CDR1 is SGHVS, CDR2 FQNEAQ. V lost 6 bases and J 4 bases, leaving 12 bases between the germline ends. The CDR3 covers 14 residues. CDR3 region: CASSSSDLNEKLFF. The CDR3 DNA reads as TGTGCCAGCAGTTCCAGCGACCTTAATGAAAAACTGTTTTTT.

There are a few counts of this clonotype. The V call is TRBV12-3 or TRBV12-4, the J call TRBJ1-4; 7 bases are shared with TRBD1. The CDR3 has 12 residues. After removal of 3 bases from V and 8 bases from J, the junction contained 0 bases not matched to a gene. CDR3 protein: CASSLDREKLFF. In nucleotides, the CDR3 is TGTGCCAGCAGTTTGGACAGGGAAAAACTGTTTTTT.

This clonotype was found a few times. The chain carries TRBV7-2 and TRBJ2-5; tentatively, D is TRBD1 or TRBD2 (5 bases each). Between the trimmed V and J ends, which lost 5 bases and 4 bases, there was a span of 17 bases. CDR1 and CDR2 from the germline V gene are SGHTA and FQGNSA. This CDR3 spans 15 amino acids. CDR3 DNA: TGTGCCAGCAGCCCAGAGGGCATTAGGGGAGAGACCCAGTACTTC. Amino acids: CASSPEGIRGETQYF.

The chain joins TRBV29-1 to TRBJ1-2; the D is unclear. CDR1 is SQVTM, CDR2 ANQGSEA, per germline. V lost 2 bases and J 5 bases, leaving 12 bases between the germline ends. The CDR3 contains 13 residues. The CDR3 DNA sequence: TGCAGCGTTGAAAACTACGGTGGATATGGCTACACCTTC. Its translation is CSVENYGGYGYTF.